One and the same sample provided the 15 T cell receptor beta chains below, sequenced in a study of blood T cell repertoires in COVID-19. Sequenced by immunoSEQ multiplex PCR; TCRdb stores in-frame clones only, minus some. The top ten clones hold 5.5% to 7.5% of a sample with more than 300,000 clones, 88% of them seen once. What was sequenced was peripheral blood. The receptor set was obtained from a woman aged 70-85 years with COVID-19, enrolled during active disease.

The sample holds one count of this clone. The CDR3: CASSQGDSSFNEQFF. The CDR3 DNA sequence: TGTGCCAGCAGCCAAGGGGACAGTTCTTTCAATGAGCAGTTCTTC. The gene calls are TRBV3-1 (or the pseudogene TRBV3-2) and TRBJ2-1, with 7 bases lining up with TRBD1. The CDR3 length is 15 residues. V lost 1 base and J lost 6; bases outside the gene matches: 6. Germline V lookup: CDR1 LGHDT, CDR2 YNNKEL (reference sequence).

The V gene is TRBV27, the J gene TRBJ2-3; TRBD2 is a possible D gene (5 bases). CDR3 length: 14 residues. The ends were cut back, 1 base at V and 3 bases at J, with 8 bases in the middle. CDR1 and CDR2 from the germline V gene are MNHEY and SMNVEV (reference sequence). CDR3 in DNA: TGTGCCAGCAGTTTATATCCGGGAACAGATACGCAGTATTTT. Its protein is CASSLYPGTDTQYF.

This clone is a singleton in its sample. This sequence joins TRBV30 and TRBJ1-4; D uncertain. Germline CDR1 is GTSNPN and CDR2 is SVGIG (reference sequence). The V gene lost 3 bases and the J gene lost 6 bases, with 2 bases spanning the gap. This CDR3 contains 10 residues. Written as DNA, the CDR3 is TGTGCCTGGAGCGATGAAAAACTGTTTTTT. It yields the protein CAWSDEKLFF.

For the CDR3, the DNA is TGTGCCAGCTCACCACCATCCCCAGGGGCCCACGAGCAGTACTTC. Translation: CASSPPSPGAHEQYF. The genes are TRBV18 and TRBJ2-7; a weak D match, TRBD1 (6 bases). V dropped 0 bases and J dropped 5 bases, with 14 bases sitting between them. CDR1 is KGHSH and CDR2 is LQKENI in the germline V gene. The CDR3 runs 15 residues.

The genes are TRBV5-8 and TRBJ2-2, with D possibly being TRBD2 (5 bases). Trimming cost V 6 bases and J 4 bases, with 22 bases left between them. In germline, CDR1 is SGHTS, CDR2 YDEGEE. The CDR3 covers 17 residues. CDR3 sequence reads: CASTTTEVRAGTGELFF. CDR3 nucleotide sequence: TGTGCCAGCACCACAACCGAAGTGCGGGCTGGCACCGGGGAGCTGTTTTTT.

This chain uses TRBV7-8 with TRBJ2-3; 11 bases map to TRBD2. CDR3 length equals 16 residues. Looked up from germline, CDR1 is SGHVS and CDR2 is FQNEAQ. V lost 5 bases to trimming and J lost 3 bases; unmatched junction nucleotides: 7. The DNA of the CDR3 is TGTGCCAGCAGCCGCCCACTAGCGGGGGAAACAGATACGCAGTATTTT. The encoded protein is CASSRPLAGETDTQYF.

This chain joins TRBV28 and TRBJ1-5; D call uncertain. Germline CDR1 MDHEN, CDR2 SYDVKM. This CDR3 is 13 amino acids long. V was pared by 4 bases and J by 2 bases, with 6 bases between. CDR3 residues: CASSSRGNQPQHF. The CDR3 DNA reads TGTGCCAGCAGTTCACGGGGCAATCAGCCCCAGCATTTT.

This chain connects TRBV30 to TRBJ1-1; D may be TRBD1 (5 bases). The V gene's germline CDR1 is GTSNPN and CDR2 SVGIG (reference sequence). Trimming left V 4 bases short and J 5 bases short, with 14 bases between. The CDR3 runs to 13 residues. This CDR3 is CAWTAGFNTEAFF. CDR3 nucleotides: TGTGCCTGGACGGCAGGGTTTAATACTGAAGCTTTCTTT.

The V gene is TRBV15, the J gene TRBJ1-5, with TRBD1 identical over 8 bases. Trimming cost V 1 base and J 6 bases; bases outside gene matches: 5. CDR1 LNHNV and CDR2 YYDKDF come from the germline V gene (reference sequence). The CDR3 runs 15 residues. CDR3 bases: TGTGCCACCAGCAGAGTGGCAGGGGGCCGTCAGCCCCAGCATTTT. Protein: CATSRVAGGRQPQHF.

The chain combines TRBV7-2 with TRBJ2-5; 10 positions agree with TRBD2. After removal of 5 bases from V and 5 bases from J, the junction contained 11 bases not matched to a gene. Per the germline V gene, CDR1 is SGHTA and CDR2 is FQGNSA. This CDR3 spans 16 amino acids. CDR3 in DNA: TGTGCCAGCAGCCCCCCGGGGGGTAGCGGGGGGGAGACCCAGTACTTC. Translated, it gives CASSPPGGSGGETQYF.

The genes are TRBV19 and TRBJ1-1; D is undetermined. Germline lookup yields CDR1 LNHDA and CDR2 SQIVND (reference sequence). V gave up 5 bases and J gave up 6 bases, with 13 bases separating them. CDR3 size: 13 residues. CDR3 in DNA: TGTGCCAGTAGTCCAAAATCCGGGGCTGAAGCTTTCTTT. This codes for CASSPKSGAEAFF.

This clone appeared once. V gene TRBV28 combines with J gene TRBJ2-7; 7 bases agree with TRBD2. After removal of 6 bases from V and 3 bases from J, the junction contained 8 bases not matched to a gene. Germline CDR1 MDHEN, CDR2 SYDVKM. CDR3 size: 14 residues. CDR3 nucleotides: TGTGCCAGCAGAGCCCGACTAGCTCGCTACGAGCAGTACTTC. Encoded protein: CASRARLARYEQYF. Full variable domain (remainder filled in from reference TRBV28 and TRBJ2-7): DVKVTQSSRYLVKRTGEKVFLECVQDMDHENMFWYRQDPGLGLRLIYFSYDVKMKEKGDIPEGYSVSREKKERFSLILESASTNQTSMYLCASRARLARYEQYFGPGTRLTVT.

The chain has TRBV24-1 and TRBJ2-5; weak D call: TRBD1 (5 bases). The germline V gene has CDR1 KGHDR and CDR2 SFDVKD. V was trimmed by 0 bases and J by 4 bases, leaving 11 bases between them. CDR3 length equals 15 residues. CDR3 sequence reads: CATSDLQRQGETQYF. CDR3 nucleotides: TGTGCCACCAGTGATTTGCAGAGGCAGGGAGAGACCCAGTACTTC.

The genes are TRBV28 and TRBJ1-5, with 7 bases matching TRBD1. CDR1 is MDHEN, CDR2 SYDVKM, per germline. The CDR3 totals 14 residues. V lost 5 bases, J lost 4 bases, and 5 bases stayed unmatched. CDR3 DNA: TGTGCCAGCAGTCAGGGACAGAGAAATCAGCCCCAGCATTTT. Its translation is CASSQGQRNQPQHF.

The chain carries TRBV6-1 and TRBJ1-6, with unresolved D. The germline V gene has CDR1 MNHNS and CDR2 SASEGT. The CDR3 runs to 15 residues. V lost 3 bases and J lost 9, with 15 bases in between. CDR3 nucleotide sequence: TGTGCCAGCAGTGAGACTAGAGGACCGGGTTCACCCCTCCACTTT. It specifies CASSETRGPGSPLHF.